This TCR beta chain was recorded in a study of Ad26.COV2.S vaccination and SARS-CoV-2 variants. In the study overall: The authors gave Ad26.COV2.S intramuscularly, either once or twice 56 days apart.

Treatment denoted: some 20 received Ad26.COV2.S at low or high dose, single or two shots; roughly 5 received placebo; per-sample allocation not given. The samples date from day 63 after the first vaccine or placebo injection. The sample came from a Boston adult aged 18-55 years. V was trimmed by 3 bases and J by 10 bases, leaving 12 bases between them. This CDR3 spans 12 amino acids. Germline loops: CDR1 SEHNR, CDR2 FQNEAQ (reference sequence). Study outcomes and limitations: Recipients of either vaccine or placebo displayed similar breadth of non-spike TCRs. Relative to placebo recipients, vaccine recipients exhibited elevated spike-specific TCR breadth.

Data came from immunoSEQ multiplex PCR; TCRdb stores just in-frame clones and leaves some out. The repertoire holds a few hundred thousand clones, with approximately 92% as singletons. With regard to this clone: The antigen remains undetermined.

This chain links TRBV7-9 with TRBJ1-1, with no clear D. This sequence was found in a person aged 18-60 years who received the Ad26.COV2.S COVID-19 vaccine or a placebo. The sample consisted of peripheral blood, taken in a trial of Ad26.COV2.S vaccine versus placebo. Here the CDR3 reads CASSFTGQRAFF. CDR3 nucleotides: TGTGCCAGCAGCTTCACCGGCCAGAGAGCTTTCTTT.